The 21 T cell receptor beta chains presented below share a single source sample, sequenced in a study of blood T cell repertoires in COVID-19 (dated by TCRdb to 2019 to 2021). The library was prepared using the immunoSEQ multiplex PCR assay. Entries here come from immuneACCESS through TCRdb and include only in-frame sequences with V and J called. Some clones fail to appear in such tables; in the studies checked, an unresolved V gene covers under half of the shortfall, and the cause of the remainder is unknown. The sample yields roughly 150,000 clones; 84% were counted once. The ten biggest clones cover 5.5% to 8% of the sample. Sequencing was carried out using peripheral blood. The receptors shown here come from a woman between 45 and 60 years old in a cohort sampled during active or convalescent COVID-19.

This clone was counted once. This sequence joins TRBV10-3 and TRBJ2-5, with TRBD2 matching 9 bases. The CDR3 spans 15 residues. With V trimmed by 4 bases and J by 0 bases, 3 bases remained unmatched. Germline-derived CDR1 and CDR2 are ENHRY and SYGVKD. The CDR3 protein is CAISGAGGHQETQYF. CDR3 nucleotides: TGTGCCATCAGTGGAGCGGGGGGACACCAAGAGACCCAGTACTTC.

The gene calls are TRBV11-2 and TRBJ2-1; D might be TRBD2 (5 bases). V shed 4 bases and J shed 6 bases, with 10 bases lying between them. The germline V gene has CDR1 SGHAT and CDR2 FQNNGV. The CDR3 loop spans 13 amino acids. The CDR3 region is CASSWTGSNEQFF. Here the CDR3 DNA reads TGTGCCAGCAGCTGGACTGGGAGCAATGAGCAGTTCTTC.

The chain has TRBV7-2 and TRBJ2-7; TRBD2 matches 8 bases. The junction had 5 bases not matched to a gene; V was cut back by 1 base and J by 0 bases. The CDR3 covers 16 residues. Germline-derived CDR1 and CDR2 are SGHTA and FQGNSA. CDR3 nucleotides: TGTGCCAGCAGCTTAGGAGGCGGGGGGCCCTCCTACGAGCAGTACTTC. It encodes CASSLGGGGPSYEQYF.

The rearrangement links TRBV7-2 to TRBJ1-1; unclear D gene. The germline gives CDR1 SGHTA, CDR2 FQGNSA. The CDR3 runs 13 residues. Trimming removed 1 base at V and 1 base at J, with 4 bases between. CDR3 amino acids: CASSLVGNTEAFF. The DNA for the CDR3 is TGTGCCAGCAGCTTAGTCGGGAACACTGAAGCTTTCTTT.

V is TRBV7-9 and J is TRBJ2-2; no reliable D call. V was trimmed by 5 bases and J by 4 bases, leaving 8 bases between them. The CDR3 runs 13 residues. Germline V CDR1 and CDR2: SEHNR, FQNEAQ (reference sequence). The CDR3 region is CASSRGVTGELFF. As DNA, the CDR3 is TGTGCCAGCAGCCGAGGAGTCACCGGGGAGCTGTTTTTT.

This chain joins TRBV6-6 and TRBJ2-5, with D possibly TRBD2 on 7 matching bases. This CDR3 is 16 amino acids long. V lost 2 bases and J 5 bases, leaving 18 bases between the germline ends. Germline V gives CDR1 MNHNY, CDR2 SVGAGI (reference sequence). CDR3 in amino acids: CASSYLSVGGLETQYF. The CDR3 nucleotides are TGTGCCAGCAGTTACCTCTCGGTGGGGGGGCTGGAGACCCAGTACTTC.

The chain is built from TRBV6-5 and TRBJ1-5; TRBD1 might be the D (5 bases). The CDR3 totals 15 residues. Trimming cost V 6 bases and J 4 bases, with 16 bases left between them. The V gene's germline CDR1 is MNHEY and CDR2 SVGAGI. CDR3 protein: CASRSQGSGNQPQHF. In nucleotides, the CDR3 is TGTGCCAGCAGATCCCAGGGATCGGGTAATCAGCCCCAGCATTTT.

A few counts support this clone. The rearrangement uses TRBV7-9 and TRBJ2-3, with D possibly being TRBD1 (5 bases). V was trimmed by 1 base and J by 6 bases, leaving 11 bases between them. In germline, CDR1 is SEHNR, CDR2 FQNEAQ (reference sequence). This CDR3 comprises 14 residues. CDR3 in DNA: TGTGCCAGCAGCTTAGGACAGCTAGGGGATACGCAGTATTTT. Protein: CASSLGQLGDTQYF.

This sequence joins TRBV7-9 and TRBJ2-5; D is uncertain. The length of the CDR3 is 15 residues. Germline V gives CDR1 SEHNR, CDR2 FQNEAQ (reference sequence). Trimming took off 5 bases at V and 0 bases at J, with 13 bases between the two ends. Written as DNA, the CDR3 is TGTGCCAGCAGCCCTCGACTGGGTAACCAAGAGACCCAGTACTTC. This encodes CASSPRLGNQETQYF.

A few counts support this clone. V gene TRBV6-5 combines with J gene TRBJ1-4, with D possibly being TRBD1 (6 bases). Trimming shortened V by 4 bases and J by 7 bases, and 13 bases separated the two germline ends. The CDR3 contains 14 residues. Germline V gene lookup returns CDR1 MNHEY and CDR2 SVGAGI. The CDR3 DNA reads TGTGCCAGCAGTTCCCAGGGGCTACTTGAAAAACTGTTTTTT. Its protein is CASSSQGLLEKLFF.

This clone was recorded once. The chain couples TRBV5-1 to TRBJ2-2, with 8 bases fitting TRBD1. Germline assignment: CDR1 SGHRS and CDR2 YFSETQ. V trimming: 0 bases; J trimming: 6 bases; junction bases outside the gene matches: 4. The CDR3 loop spans 15 amino acids. CDR3 coding DNA: TGCGCCAGCAGCTTGGCGACAGGGGTGGCCGGGGAGCTGTTTTTT. Amino acids: CASSLATGVAGELFF.

This chain links TRBV7-9 with TRBJ1-6; 7 positions agree with TRBD1. V trimming: 8 bases; J trimming: 4 bases; junction bases outside the gene matches: 14. Germline CDR1 SEHNR, CDR2 FQNEAQ (reference sequence). The CDR3 consists of 17 residues. DNA of the CDR3: TGTGCCAGCCGGGACAGCGGGCACAAGGAATATAATTCACCCCTCCACTTT. Encoded protein: CASRDSGHKEYNSPLHF.

Notes on this clone: The sample holds other DNA sequences that translate to the same CDR3. This chain uses TRBV11-2 with TRBJ1-2; the match to TRBD1 covers 9 bases. V lost 5 bases and J lost 3; bases outside the gene matches: 4. Germline V gene lookup returns CDR1 SGHAT and CDR2 FQNNGV. The CDR3 is 14 residues long. CDR3 DNA sequence: TGTGCCAGCAGCCTAGGGACAGGGTACTATGGCTACACCTTC. Protein: CASSLGTGYYGYTF. Filled out from reference TRBV11-2 and TRBJ1-2, the complete variable domain reads EAGVAQSPRYKIIEKRQSVAFWCNPISGHATLYWYQQILGQGPKLLIQFQNNGVVDDSQLPKDRFSAERLKGVDSTLKIQPAKLEDSAVYLCASSLGTGYYGYTFGSGTRLTVV.

The V and J genes are TRBV5-6 and TRBJ1-1; TRBD1 aligns across 7 bases. The CDR3 runs 14 residues. Trimming took 4 bases from V and 1 from J; bases not matched to a gene: 4. Germline assignment: CDR1 SGHDT and CDR2 YYEEEE. CDR3 loop: CASSTGQRNTEAFF. The CDR3 region has the DNA TGTGCCAGCAGCACGGGACAGCGGAACACTGAAGCTTTCTTT.

The chain combines TRBV7-8 with TRBJ2-3; 7 bases agree with TRBD2. V lost 3 bases, J lost 2 bases, and 5 bases stayed unmatched. The CDR3 extends over 15 amino acids. Per germline, CDR1 SGHVS and CDR2 FQNEAQ. The CDR3, as DNA: TGTGCCAGCAGCTTGTCCACTAGCGCCACAGATACGCAGTATTTT. It yields the protein CASSLSTSATDTQYF.

V and J are TRBV11-3 and TRBJ2-2, with D maybe TRBD1 (6 bases). Between the trimmed V and J ends, which lost 3 bases and 0 bases, there was a span of 8 bases. This CDR3 is built from 15 residues. From germline, CDR1 is SGHNT and CDR2 YENEEA. This chain's CDR3 is CASSFRGPNTGELFF. CDR3 DNA: TGTGCCAGCAGCTTCAGGGGACCGAACACCGGGGAGCTGTTTTTT.

This chain joins TRBV5-4 and TRBJ2-5; TRBD1 aligns across 8 bases. V was pared by 6 bases and J by 3 bases, with 10 bases of the junction left unmatched. This CDR3 has 15 amino acids. Germline-derived CDR1 and CDR2 are SGHNT and YYREEE (reference sequence). CDR3 DNA: TGTGCCAGCACCCCCTCGGGACAGGTCGAAGAGACCCAGTACTTC. The encoded protein is CASTPSGQVEETQYF.

This clone came up once. The chain couples TRBV7-2 to TRBJ1-1, with TRBD1 as a possible D gene (6 bases). The length of the CDR3 is 15 residues. CDR1 SGHTA and CDR2 FQGNSA come from the germline V gene. V shed 4 bases and J shed 1 base, with 13 bases lying between them. DNA for the CDR3: TGTGCCAGCAGCTCCTACAGGGTGAGGAACACTGAAGCTTTCTTT. This translates into CASSSYRVRNTEAFF.

CDR3 sequence reads: CASSLGAVNTEAFF. In DNA form, the CDR3 reads TGTGCCAGCAGCTTAGGTGCAGTGAACACTGAAGCTTTCTTT. The chain recombines TRBV7-9 with TRBJ1-1; D gene uncertain. The CDR3 totals 14 residues. Germline assignment: CDR1 SEHNR and CDR2 FQNEAQ (reference sequence). Trimming pared 1 base from V and 0 bases from J, leaving 6 bases between.

The chain employs TRBV18 and TRBJ2-2; 7 positions agree with TRBD2. CDR1 is KGHSH, CDR2 LQKENI, per germline. Trimming at V came to 5 bases and at J to 0 bases, leaving 3 bases not matched to a gene. The CDR3 sequence is 15 residues long. The CDR3 loop is CASSYGTTNTGELFF. DNA for the CDR3: TGTGCCAGCTCATACGGGACTACGAACACCGGGGAGCTGTTTTTT.

This chain uses TRBV7-2 with TRBJ2-5; D possibly corresponds to TRBD2 (6 bases). V lost 3 bases and J 4 bases, leaving 12 bases between the germline ends. CDR3 length equals 14 residues. Germline V gene data show CDR1 as SGHTA and CDR2 as FQGNSA. CDR3 residues: CASSFPGRGETQYF. CDR3 DNA sequence: TGTGCCAGCAGCTTCCCTGGGCGGGGAGAGACCCAGTACTTC.